The 29 T cell receptor beta chains below were found in one sample sequenced in a study of T cells in Graves' hyperthyroidism and ophthalmopathy. RNA transcripts yielded amplified TCR beta CDR3 regions. TCR CDR3 regions were first amplified by RT-PCR with HTBI primers. TCRdb ran MiXCR on the multiplex PCR reads and lists one entry per CDR3 protein. In the table there are about 160,000 distinct CDR3 sequences, around 8.9% of which are singletons. The sample consisted of blood. The receptors derive from a young woman with Graves' hyperthyroidism that later progressed to Graves' ophthalmopathy.

This clonotype has a handful of counts. The gene calls are TRBV4-2 and TRBJ1-5; D is unclear. Germline V gene lookup returns CDR1 LGHNA and CDR2 YNFKEQ. The CDR3 runs 15 residues. V was clipped by 0 bases and J by 0 bases, with 6 bases between them. CDR3 in amino acids: CASSQEGDSNQPQHF. Written as DNA, the CDR3 is TGTGCCAGCAGCCAAGAAGGAGATAGCAATCAGCCCCAGCATTTT.

In this sample, this clonotype turned up many times. The V and J genes are TRBV7-3 and TRBJ2-5, with D perhaps matching TRBD2 (5 bases). V was trimmed by 5 bases and J by 7 bases, leaving 14 bases between them. The germline V gene has CDR1 SGHTA and CDR2 FQGTGA. CDR3 length: 13 amino acids. The CDR3 DNA reads as TGTGCCAGCAGCACAGACGGCCGGGGGACCCAGTACTTC. Amino acids: CASSTDGRGTQYF.

This clonotype was seen ten or more times. The CDR3 protein is CASTMDRTTANTGELFF. The CDR3 DNA follows: TGTGCCAGCACCATGGACAGGACCACAGCGAACACCGGGGAGCTGTTTTTT. The rearrangement uses TRBV2 and TRBJ2-2; 7 bases match TRBD1. V shed 7 bases, J shed 0 bases, and the junction held 11 bases outside the gene matches. The CDR3 is made up of 17 amino acids. The germline V gene encodes CDR1 SNHLY and CDR2 FYNNEI.

This chain links TRBV3-1 with TRBJ2-7; no definite D call. V shed 4 bases and J shed 2 bases, with 9 bases lying between them. CDR3 size: 13 residues. Germline V gives CDR1 LGHDT, CDR2 YNNKEL (reference sequence). CDR3 in DNA: TGTGCCAGCAGCCGTTCTAGAGCCTACGAGCAGTACTTC. Its translation is CASSRSRAYEQYF.

This clonotype was counted many times. The chain is built from TRBV11-2 and TRBJ1-2; D not certain. CDR3 length: 13 residues. CDR1 and CDR2 from the germline V gene are SGHAT and FQNNGV. V gave up 0 bases and J gave up 4 bases, with 6 bases separating them. CDR3 region: CASSLDSTYGYTF. The CDR3, as DNA: TGTGCCAGCAGCTTAGACAGCACCTATGGCTACACCTTC.

This clonotype occurred a few times. The chain employs TRBV2 and TRBJ2-2; D unresolved. The CDR3 length is 14 residues. Germline V gene sequence: CDR1 SNHLY, CDR2 FYNNEI. The V end was cut by 10 bases, the J end by 2 bases, with 14 bases between. The CDR3 reads CANSVTHNTGELFF. The CDR3 region has the DNA TGTGCCAACTCGGTGACCCATAACACCGGGGAGCTGTTTTTT.

In this sample, this clonotype turned up many times. This chain links TRBV5-1 with TRBJ2-2; TRBD2 agrees at 9 bases. Germline-derived CDR1 and CDR2 are SGHRS and YFSETQ. V shed 0 bases, J shed 6 bases, and the junction held 3 bases outside the gene matches. The CDR3 has 15 amino acids. CDR3 sequence (DNA): TGCGCCAGCAGCTTGGGTAGCGGGAGCGCCGGGGAGCTGTTTTTT. It is translated as CASSLGSGSAGELFF.

This chain joins TRBV7-9 and TRBJ1-5; 9 bases fit TRBD1. J was trimmed by 3 bases and V by 2 bases; bases with no gene match: 8. The CDR3 is 17 residues long. Germline V lookup: CDR1 SEHNR, CDR2 FQNEAQ (reference sequence). The CDR3 is CASSLYIGTGNNQPQHF. The CDR3, as DNA: TGTGCCAGCAGCTTATATATTGGGACAGGGAACAATCAGCCCCAGCATTTT.

This clonotype was found many times. The V and J genes are TRBV28 and TRBJ2-4, with 7 bases lining up with TRBD1. Germline-derived CDR1 and CDR2 are MDHEN and SYDVKM. The CDR3 is 17 residues long. Unmatched junction bases numbered 18, after V lost 5 bases and J lost 8 bases. CDR3 residues: CASSPAGTAFLMDIQYF. CDR3 DNA sequence: TGTGCCAGCAGTCCCGCCGGGACAGCTTTTCTTATGGACATTCAGTACTTC.

Regarding this clonotype: This may come from a read error, since a much larger clone is one base off. The chain links TRBV5-1 to TRBJ2-7; D possibly corresponds to TRBD1 (5 bases). This CDR3 is 16 amino acids long. Trimming shortened V by 0 bases and J by 2 bases, and 15 bases separated the two germline ends. CDR1 and CDR2 from the germline V gene are SGHRS and YFSETQ. CDR3 nucleotides: TGCGCCAGCAGCTTGGGACACGGACAAGTAACCTACGAGCAGTACTTC. Translation: CASSLGHGQVTYEQYF.

This clonotype was detected only once. V is TRBV10-2 and J is TRBJ1-2, with D perhaps matching TRBD1 (5 bases). The length of the CDR3 is 12 residues. V shed 4 bases and J shed 5 bases, with 8 bases lying between them. CDR1 is WSHSY, CDR2 SAAADI, per germline. Here the CDR3 reads CASSAGGYGYTF. The CDR3 nucleotides read TGCGCCAGCAGTGCCGGGGGGTATGGCTACACCTTC.

V gene TRBV7-6 combines with J gene TRBJ2-5; D remains unclear. This CDR3 region has 12 residues. The germline V and J ends were trimmed by 2 bases and 0 bases, with 1 base remaining between them. Germline CDR1 SGHVS, CDR2 FNYEAQ. CDR3 sequence reads: CASSLYQETQYF. In nucleotides, the CDR3 is TGTGCCAGCAGCTTATACCAAGAGACCCAGTACTTC.

This clonotype occurred a few times. The CDR3, as DNA: TGTGCCAGCTCACCAACGGGCCACGAGCAGTACTTC. Its translation: CASSPTGHEQYF. V and J are TRBV18 and TRBJ2-7; the D is unclear. Germline CDR1 and CDR2: KGHSH and LQKENI. Trimming pared 2 bases from V and 5 bases from J, leaving 7 bases between. The CDR3 covers 12 residues.

This clonotype came up a few times. The germline gene is not matched at one end of the junction; a read error may be the cause. The chain has TRBV15 and TRBJ2-1, with TRBD2 identical over 7 bases. This CDR3 region has 15 residues. Germline V gene data show CDR1 as LNHNV and CDR2 as YYDKDF (reference sequence). CDR3 nucleotide sequence: TGTGCCACCAGCAGAGATATAGGGCGGGGGAATGGGCAGTTCTTC. Residues: CATSRDIGRGNGQFF.

V usage is TRBV27 and J usage is TRBJ2-2, with TRBD2 matching over 8 bases. CDR3 length: 19 amino acids. Looked up from germline, CDR1 is MNHEY and CDR2 is SMNVEV (reference sequence). V lost 4 bases to trimming and J lost 8 bases; unmatched junction nucleotides: 21. The CDR3, as DNA: TGTGCCAGCAGTTACTCCCCCCCCGGACTAGCCTTTGATTGGGGGGAGCTGTTTTTT. Protein: CASSYSPPGLAFDWGELFF.

Many counts were recorded for this clonotype. The V gene is TRBV6-6, the J gene TRBJ1-2, with unresolved D. The CDR3 is 15 residues long. Trimming took 0 bases from V and 5 from J, leaving 13 bases between them. Looked up from germline, CDR1 is MNHNY and CDR2 is SVGAGI (reference sequence). This chain's CDR3 is CASSYSSGGGYGYTF. DNA of the CDR3: TGTGCCAGCAGTTACTCCTCCGGAGGCGGGTATGGCTACACCTTC.

This clonotype was detected ten times or more. The genes are TRBV27 and TRBJ2-7, with TRBD2 identical over 7 bases. In germline, CDR1 is MNHEY, CDR2 SMNVEV (reference sequence). J lost 8 bases, V lost 6 bases, and 16 bases had no gene match. This CDR3 has 15 residues. This CDR3 is CASSSTRLTSTKQYF. Written as DNA, the CDR3 is TGTGCCAGCAGCTCAACTCGATTGACTAGCACTAAGCAGTACTTC.

This clonotype was observed a handful of times. The chain recombines TRBV19 with TRBJ1-2; D uncertain. The germline V gene encodes CDR1 LNHDA and CDR2 SQIVND (reference sequence). The CDR3 runs to 12 residues. V was trimmed by 3 bases and J by 7 bases, leaving 9 bases between them. The CDR3 region has the DNA TGTGCCAGTAGTATGGGAATCCGTGGCTACACCTTC. It translates to CASSMGIRGYTF.

This clonotype was counted at least ten times. This chain links TRBV14 with TRBJ1-4; no reliable D call. In germline, CDR1 is SGHDN, CDR2 FVKESK. CDR3 length equals 13 residues. The germline V and J ends were trimmed by 6 bases and 5 bases, with 10 bases remaining between them. The CDR3 nucleotides are TGTGCCAGCAGGAGGGCCCGAAATGAAAAACTGTTTTTT. Encoded protein: CASRRARNEKLFF.

This clonotype came up many times. The chain has TRBV7-9 and TRBJ2-1; D is perhaps TRBD1 or TRBD2 (6 bases each). Germline CDR1 SEHNR, CDR2 FQNEAQ (reference sequence). This CDR3 is 16 amino acids long. The V end lost 5 bases, the J end lost 6 bases, and 20 bases lay between the germline ends. CDR3 nucleotide sequence: TGTGCCAGCAGCCCCGTCGGGGGCAGGGCGGGCAATGAGCAGTTCTTC. As protein: CASSPVGGRAGNEQFF.

As to this clonotype: A read error may be the cause here, since a much bigger clone is one base away. This chain connects TRBV5-6 to TRBJ1-2; D possibly corresponds to TRBD1 (5 bases). The V gene's germline CDR1 is SGHDT and CDR2 YYEEEE. The V and J ends lost 4 bases and 2 bases respectively, with 9 bases between them. CDR3 size: 13 residues. As DNA, the CDR3 is TGTGCCAGCAGCCAAGACAGAAACTATGGCTACACCTTC. Amino acid sequence: CASSQDRNYGYTF.

The chain joins TRBV20-1 to TRBJ2-7; 7 bases are shared with TRBD2. The CDR3 loop spans 14 amino acids. V shed 0 bases, J shed 3 bases, and the junction held 5 bases outside the gene matches. CDR1 is DFQATT, CDR2 SNEGSKA, per germline (reference sequence). The CDR3: CSARDVSGGYEQYF. DNA of the CDR3: TGCAGTGCTAGAGATGTTTCGGGGGGCTACGAGCAGTACTTC.

This clonotype was found many times. V usage is TRBV29-1 and J usage is TRBJ2-1; D is perhaps TRBD2 (5 bases). This CDR3 is built from 16 residues. Trimming cost V 1 base and J 0 bases, with 13 bases left between them. CDR1 and CDR2 (germline): SQVTM, ANQGSEA. The CDR3 nucleotides are TGCAGCGTTGAAGCGGAGCGGAGTCTCTCCTACAATGAGCAGTTCTTC. Its translation: CSVEAERSLSYNEQFF.

As to this clonotype: Just one base apart from a much larger clone, this may be a read error. J is TRBJ2-1 and V is TRBV30, with D unclear. Germline V gene data show CDR1 as GTSNPN and CDR2 as SVGIG (reference sequence). V was shortened by 7 bases and J by 3 bases, with 16 bases between the two germline ends. The CDR3 runs 14 residues. The CDR3 coding sequence is TGTGCCTACCTGGGCAGGTTAAACTACAATGAGCAGTTCTTC. Its translation is CAYLGRLNYNEQFF.

At least ten counts were recorded for this clonotype. The chain employs TRBV5-1 and TRBJ2-7; 7 bases align to TRBD2. In germline, CDR1 is SGHRS, CDR2 YFSETQ. This CDR3 spans 18 amino acids. V lost 6 bases to trimming and J lost 0 bases; unmatched junction nucleotides: 18. CDR3 nucleotide sequence: TGCGCCAGCAAACCGGGGGTGCTTGGCGGGAGTCTCTCCTACGAGCAGTACTTC. Translating it yields CASKPGVLGGSLSYEQYF. Looking up the rest from reference TRBV5-1 and TRBJ2-7 gives the full variable domain: KAGVTQTPRYLIKTRGQQVTLSCSPISGHRSVSWYQQTPGQGLQFLFEYFSETQRNKGNFPGRFSGRQFSNSRSEMNVSTLELGDSALYLCASKPGVLGGSLSYEQYFGPGTRLTVT.

This clonotype was counted many times. This chain joins TRBV27 and TRBJ2-1, with D possibly matching TRBD1 (5 bases). CDR1 is MNHEY, CDR2 SMNVEV, per germline (reference sequence). Trimming cost V 10 bases and J 1 base, with 20 bases left between them. This CDR3 has 16 amino acids. The CDR3 is CATTPLARVSYNEQFF. In nucleotides, the CDR3 is TGTGCCACCACCCCCCTGGCCAGGGTTTCCTACAATGAGCAGTTCTTC.

This clonotype was seen ten or more times. The rearrangement uses TRBV29-1 and TRBJ2-1, with a tentative D call TRBD2 (5 bases). Trimming left V 4 bases short and J 9 bases short, with 19 bases between. Germline loops: CDR1 SQVTM, CDR2 ANQGSEA. CDR3 size: 14 residues. CDR3 in DNA: TGCAGCGTTGGGGAGTACCCCGGGATTCTTGAGCAGTTCTTC. This encodes CSVGEYPGILEQFF.

This clonotype occurred many times. The chain couples TRBV9 to TRBJ2-1; 8 bases agree with TRBD2. CDR1 and CDR2 from the germline V gene are SGDLS and YYNGEE. This CDR3 is 16 amino acids long. Losses at the gene ends were 2 bases for V and 7 bases for J; bases not matched to a gene: 11. CDR3 amino acids: CASSVTLGASGNEQFF. CDR3 bases: TGTGCCAGCAGCGTGACCCTGGGGGCTAGCGGGAATGAGCAGTTCTTC.

This clonotype came up many times. CDR3 amino acids: CSAPLAGATDTQYF. As DNA, the CDR3 is TGCAGTGCCCCACTAGCGGGGGCAACAGATACGCAGTATTTT. The J gene is TRBJ2-3, the V gene TRBV20-1; 11 bases are shared with TRBD2. After removal of 6 bases from V and 3 bases from J, the junction contained 5 bases not matched to a gene. Germline-derived CDR1 and CDR2 are DFQATT and SNEGSKA (reference sequence). This CDR3 contains 14 residues.